The rows below give T cell receptor beta chains drawn from one sample of a study of a mutant IDH1 vaccine in newly diagnosed glioma. No antigen has been identified for these receptors. Using immunoSEQ multiplex PCR, the repertoire was profiled, and TCRdb retains in-frame clones only, with some absent. The data hold approximately 30,000 clones, with roughly four fifths observed a single time. The sequenced sample was PBMCs, obtained from a glioma patient whose treatment included an IDH1 peptide vaccine. Source of these receptors: a woman between 25 and 40 years old with glioma. CDR3s include the opening cysteine and the closing phenylalanine or tryptophan. Fields, in order: J gene, clone size, V gene, D gene, CDR3 protein, CDR3 DNA. A D gene is named only where the DNA matches it firmly. Clone size, where shown, is once, few, many, or a class for clones that have expanded.

TRBJ1-3,medium-sized,TRBV4-2,TRBD1,CASSQGATGYGNTIYF,TGTGCCAGCAGCCAAGGGGCGACAGGGTATGGAAACACCATATATTTT
TRBJ1-2,-,TRBV6-5,TRBD1,CASRTGTGLMGYTF,TGTGCCAGCAGAACGGGGACAGGACTGATGGGCTACACCTTC
TRBJ2-7,-,TRBV5-1,TRBD1,CASSTDRGSYEQYF,TGCGCCAGCAGCACGGACAGGGGATCCTACGAGCAGTACTTC
TRBJ1-2,-,TRBV6-1,-,CASSEAGPYGYTF,TGTGCCAGCAGTGAGGCAGGTCCCTATGGCTACACCTTC
TRBJ2-7,once,TRBV5-1,-,CASSFGTSYEQYF,TGCGCCAGCAGCTTTGGGACTTCCTACGAGCAGTACTTC
TRBJ1-1,-,TRBV18,-,CASSPLKGNTEAFF,TGTGCCAGCTCACCGCTCAAAGGGAACACTGAAGCTTTCTTT
TRBJ1-5,-,TRBV5-1,-,CASSLDGMPNQPQHF,TGCGCCAGCAGCTTGGATGGGATGCCAAATCAGCCCCAGCATTTT
TRBJ2-3,-,TRBV29-1,TRBD1,CSVGQLATTDTQYF,TGCAGCGTGGGACAGCTAGCTACCACAGATACGCAGTATTTT
TRBJ2-5,-,TRBV5-1,-,CASSLDAGGGETQYF,TGCGCCAGCAGCTTGGACGCTGGTGGTGGGGAGACCCAGTACTTC
TRBJ1-4,-,TRBV2,-,CASTPARWTNEKLFF,TGTGCCAGCACTCCAGCGAGGTGGACTAATGAAAAACTGTTTTTT
TRBJ2-3,-,TRBV19,TRBD2,CASIRGDPGDTQYF,TGTGCCAGTATCCGGGGGGACCCCGGAGATACGCAGTATTTT
TRBJ1-1,-,TRBV7-9,-,CASSLARRGGNTEAFF,TGTGCCAGCAGCTTAGCGAGAAGGGGCGGGAACACTGAAGCTTTCTTT
TRBJ1-6,-,TRBV5-6,-,CASSLAAQASLHF,TGTGCCAGCAGCTTGGCCGCCCAGGCTTCCCTCCACTTT
TRBJ2-7,-,TRBV2,TRBD2,CASSVGGGGYEQYF,TGTGCCAGCAGTGTGGGCGGGGGGGGCTACGAGCAGTACTTC
TRBJ2-7,-,TRBV10-3,TRBD1,CASAGTGAYEQYF,TGTGCCAGCGCCGGGACAGGAGCCTACGAGCAGTACTTC
TRBJ1-1,-,TRBV9,-,CASSVVTSNTEAFF,TGTGCCAGCAGCGTAGTGACCAGCAACACTGAAGCTTTCTTT
TRBJ2-7,-,TRBV6-1,-,CASSDVTPGYEQYF,TGTGCCAGCAGTGATGTAACCCCGGGGTACGAGCAGTACTTC
TRBJ1-1,-,TRBV6-5,TRBD1,CASRPGQGMRTEAFF,TGTGCCAGCAGGCCCGGACAGGGAATGAGGACTGAAGCTTTCTTT
TRBJ2-3,-,TRBV5-1,-,CASKPNLGQAQDTQYF,TGCGCCAGCAAACCGAATCTGGGTCAGGCACAGGATACGCAGTATTTT
TRBJ2-5,-,TRBV5-1,-,CASSLQGRQETQYF,TGCGCCAGCAGCTTGCAGGGGCGCCAAGAGACCCAGTACTTC
TRBJ1-4,-,TRBV7-8,-,CASSLGEGGEKLFF,TGTGCCAGCAGCTTAGGAGAGGGCGGTGAAAAACTGTTTTTT
TRBJ2-3,-,TRBV5-1,TRBD2,CASSYLGLAGGSDTQYF,TGCGCCAGCAGCTACCTAGGACTAGCGGGGGGTTCCGATACGCAGTATTTT
TRBJ2-7,-,TRBV29-1,-,CSVEGVGRDYEQYF,TGCAGCGTTGAAGGGGTGGGGCGAGACTACGAGCAGTACTTC
TRBJ1-1,-,TRBV2,TRBD1,CASTGQGGTEAFF,TGTGCCAGCACCGGACAGGGGGGGACTGAAGCTTTCTTT
TRBJ1-4,-,TRBV9,-,CASSVFLGGGNEKLFF,TGTGCCAGCAGCGTTTTCCTGGGTGGGGGTAATGAAAAACTGTTTTTT
TRBJ2-5,-,TRBV25-1,TRBD2,CASSDSGKIVETQYF,TGTGCCAGCAGTGATAGCGGGAAAATAGTAGAGACCCAGTACTTC
TRBJ2-3,-,TRBV6-1,-,CASSRQDSTDTQYF,TGTGCCAGCAGTCGACAGGATAGCACAGATACGCAGTATTTT
TRBJ1-4,-,TRBV2,TRBD1,CASNWDRERTNEKLFF,TGTGCCAGCAATTGGGACAGGGAAAGAACTAATGAAAAACTGTTTTTT